This is a list of T cell receptor beta chains from one sample in a study of OX40 agonist ivuxolimab in advanced cancers. The assay was immunoSEQ multiplex PCR, and TCRdb's table has in-frame clones only and misses some. Altogether around 76,000 clones are present, about 85% being singletons, with the ten largest covering about 8%. The source was CD4+ or CD8+ T cells sorted from blood, collected in a trial of the OX40 agonist ivuxolimab. The receptor set was obtained from an adult with an advanced solid tumor such as melanoma, head and neck, liver or kidney cancer. Each CDR3 is given with its conserved first and last residue. D genes are given only for firm matches. Clone sizes are given selectively: once, few, many, or a class where the clone is expanded.

cdr3_aa cdr3_nt d_call j_call v_call clone_size
CASSSSTGGAETQYF TGCGCCAGCAGCTCCTCGACAGGCGGAGCAGAGACCCAGTACTTC . TRBJ2-5 TRBV5-1 .
CSAWIGFTGELFF TGCAGCGCTTGGATCGGTTTCACCGGGGAGCTGTTTTTT . TRBJ2-2 TRBV29-1 .
CATRGPNRGNEQFF TGTGCCACCCGTGGCCCTAACAGGGGCAATGAGCAGTTCTTC TRBD1 TRBJ2-1 TRBV6-5 .
CASSVAVGGSYYEQYF TGTGCCAGCAGCGTAGCTGTGGGGGGGAGTTACTACGAGCAGTACTTC TRBD2 TRBJ2-7 TRBV9 .
CASSENTLGIYGYTF TGTGCCAGCAGTGAGAACACCTTAGGGATCTATGGCTACACCTTC . TRBJ1-2 TRBV2 .
CASSTLGPEQFF TGTGCCAGTAGTACATTGGGTCCTGAGCAGTTCTTC . TRBJ2-1 TRBV19 .
CASSFKGRGHYGYTF TGTGCCAGCAGTTTCAAAGGCAGGGGGCACTATGGCTACACCTTC TRBD1 TRBJ1-2 TRBV28 .
CASSYSQDRVGEQFF TGTGCCAGCAGTTACTCCCAGGACAGGGTGGGTGAGCAGTTCTTC TRBD1 TRBJ2-1 TRBV6-6 .
CASSTDRGRAAFF TGTGCCAGCAGCACCGACAGGGGGAGGGCAGCTTTCTTT TRBD1 TRBJ1-1 TRBV7-2 .
CASSHHEKLFF TGTGCCAGCAGCCACCATGAAAAACTGTTTTTT . TRBJ1-4 TRBV14 .
CASSRDRGQTGELFF TGTGCCAGTAGTCGGGACAGGGGGCAGACCGGGGAGCTGTTTTTT TRBD1 TRBJ2-2 TRBV19 few
CASSSGTHNNSPLHF TGTGCCAGCAGCTCCGGGACACACAATAATTCACCCCTCCACTTT . TRBJ1-6 TRBV5-4 .
CASSLTGAGPYNEQFF TGTGCCAGCAGCTTGACGGGGGCCGGACCCTACAATGAGCAGTTCTTC . TRBJ2-1 TRBV7-8 .
CASSPVKGNYGYTF TGTGCCAGCTCACCAGTGAAGGGTAACTATGGCTACACCTTC . TRBJ1-2 TRBV18 once
CASSLDGTSVAYNEQFF TGCGCCAGCAGCTTGGATGGGACTAGCGTGGCCTACAATGAGCAGTTCTTC TRBD2 TRBJ2-1 TRBV5-1 .
CASSLAQGVNQPQHF TGTGCCAGCAGCTTAGCCCAGGGAGTCAATCAGCCCCAGCATTTT . TRBJ1-5 TRBV7-2 .
CASSLGPAEQFF TGTGCCAGCAGCTTAGGACCGGCGGAGCAGTTCTTC . TRBJ2-1 TRBV5-8 .
CAWSVPGNIQYF TGTGCCTGGAGTGTACCGGGAAACATTCAGTACTTC . TRBJ2-4 TRBV30 .
CASSFTDTDTQYF TGTGCCAGCAGCTTTACAGACACAGATACGCAGTATTTT . TRBJ2-3 TRBV5-4 .
CASSQTGIHEQYF TGCGCCAGCAGCCAAACAGGGATCCACGAGCAGTACTTC . TRBJ2-7 TRBV4-1 .
CASSEWGNSGNTIYF TGTGCCAGCAGTGAATGGGGGAACTCTGGAAACACCATATATTTT . TRBJ1-3 TRBV25-1 .
CASSSQGGGTEAFF TGCGCCAGCAGCTCTCAGGGAGGAGGTACTGAAGCTTTCTTT . TRBJ1-1 TRBV5-1 once
CAWSTGQSSGNTIYF TGTGCCTGGAGCACGGGACAGAGCTCTGGAAACACCATATATTTT TRBD1 TRBJ1-3 TRBV30 .
CASSPGGGDEQYF TGTGCCAGCAGCCCCGGTGGGGGGGACGAGCAGTACTTC TRBD2 TRBJ2-7 TRBV7-8 .
CASSLPEPGGPSTDTQYF TGTGCCAGCAGCTTACCCGAACCCGGGGGGCCCAGCACAGATACGCAGTATTTT . TRBJ2-3 TRBV11-2 .
CASSLRTGSYGEQYF TGTGCCAGCAGCCTGCGGACAGGCTCCTACGGCGAGCAGTACTTC TRBD1 TRBJ2-7 TRBV5-4 few
CASRSTDFSGNTIYF TGTGCCAGCAGGTCAACGGATTTCTCTGGAAACACCATATATTTT . TRBJ1-3 TRBV6-5 .
CAIRGPTGELFF TGTGCCATCAGGGGTCCCACCGGGGAGCTGTTTTTT . TRBJ2-2 TRBV10-3 .
CASTRTVSGNTIYF TGTGCCAGCACCAGGACAGTCTCTGGAAACACCATATATTTT . TRBJ1-3 TRBV2 .
CASTEGTYEQYF TGTGCCAGCACAGAAGGTACCTACGAGCAGTACTTC . TRBJ2-7 TRBV28 .
CASSVVWGQGSYTF TGTGCCAGCAGCGTGGTTTGGGGACAGGGGAGCTACACCTTC TRBD1 TRBJ1-2 TRBV5-6 .
CASSEALRGIIITDTQYF TGTGCCAGCAGTGAAGCGCTTCGTGGGATTATAATCACAGATACGCAGTATTTT . TRBJ2-3 TRBV6-1 once
CASSPGGTSGLVYEQYF TGTGCCAGCTCACCAGGCGGGACTAGCGGGTTAGTCTACGAGCAGTACTTC TRBD2 TRBJ2-7 TRBV18 once
CASSVAAQLLSGNTIYF TGTGCCAGCAGCGTAGCTGCCCAGTTGCTCTCTGGAAACACCATATATTTT . TRBJ1-3 TRBV9 .
CASSLSMGRAGELFF TGTGCCAGCAGCTTGAGTATGGGGAGGGCCGGGGAGCTGTTTTTT TRBD2 TRBJ2-2 TRBV5-6 .
CASSFRTSSYNSPLHF TGTGCCAGCAGCTTTCGGACCAGCTCCTATAATTCACCCCTCCACTTT . TRBJ1-6 TRBV7-8 .
CASSSRGARAGVLNEQFF TGTGCCAGCAGCTCCAGAGGGGCCAGAGCGGGAGTACTCAATGAGCAGTTCTTC TRBD2 TRBJ2-1 TRBV11-1 few
CASSLLAGGELFF TGTGCCAGCAGCCTACTAGCAGGCGGGGAGCTGTTTTTT . TRBJ2-2 TRBV11-3 few
CASSYESGRAYEQYF TGTGCCAGCAGTTACGAAAGCGGGAGGGCCTACGAGCAGTACTTC TRBD2 TRBJ2-7 TRBV6-6 .
CASSLAKGQGSYEQYF TGCGCCAGCAGCTTGGCAAAGGGACAGGGATCCTACGAGCAGTACTTC TRBD1 TRBJ2-7 TRBV5-1 .
CASSPKGEKLFF TGTGCCAGCAGCCCTAAAGGGGAAAAACTGTTTTTT . TRBJ1-4 TRBV14 few
CASSIARAKRNEQFF TGTGCCAGTAGTATCGCCAGGGCAAAGAGGAATGAGCAGTTCTTC . TRBJ2-1 TRBV19 .
CASSKEGGRTEAFF TGCGCCAGCAGCAAGGAGGGGGGGCGTACTGAAGCTTTCTTT . TRBJ1-1 TRBV5-1 .
CASSPFSGRNEQFF TGTGCCAGCTCACCCTTCTCAGGGAGGAATGAGCAGTTCTTC . TRBJ2-1 TRBV18 .
CAWSGDRGRSEAFF TGTGCCTGGTCGGGGGACAGGGGGCGATCTGAAGCTTTCTTT TRBD1 TRBJ1-1 TRBV30 .
CASSSVRWLNQPQHF TGTGCCAGCAGTTCAGTCCGGTGGCTCAATCAGCCCCAGCATTTT . TRBJ1-5 TRBV27 few
CASSEVLGQFF TGTGCCAGCAGTGAAGTGCTTGGGCAGTTCTTC . TRBJ2-1 TRBV2 .
CASSVGDGLNNSPLHF TGTGCCAGCAGCGTAGGGGACGGTCTGAATAATTCACCCCTCCACTTT . TRBJ1-6 TRBV9 .
CASSQDLLTSGEQYF TGTGCCAGCAGCCAAGATCTTCTTACCTCTGGCGAGCAGTACTTC . TRBJ2-7 TRBV14 few
CASSPPTLSTDTQYF TGTGCCAGCAGCCCCCCGACACTAAGCACAGATACGCAGTATTTT . TRBJ2-3 TRBV9 .
CASSVVDLKGDTQYF TGTGCCAGCAGTGTCGTGGACTTAAAAGGGGATACGCAGTATTTT . TRBJ2-3 TRBV6-1 .